These 8 T cell receptor beta chains were sequenced from one sample in a study of blood T cell repertoires in COVID-19 (dated by TCRdb to about 2020). Preparation of the library involved the immunoSEQ multiplex PCR assay. This immuneACCESS table, as held by TCRdb, lists in-frame sequences with V and J called but not all clones. Of the missing ones, under half trace to an unresolved V gene in checked studies; the others have no known cause. Across this sample there are approximately 400,000 clones, with more than 70% seen only once. 1% to 1.5% of the sample is taken by the ten largest. Sequencing was done on a sample of peripheral blood. These receptors were collected from a man aged 40-49 years with acute or convalescent COVID-19.

The J gene is TRBJ1-5, the V gene TRBV19; TRBD1 might be the D (5 bases). In germline, CDR1 is LNHDA, CDR2 SQIVND (reference sequence). This CDR3 is 16 amino acids long. V gave up 3 bases and J gave up 0 bases, with 12 bases separating them. For the CDR3, the DNA is TGTGCCAGTAGTATCGTGGCCAGGGATAGCAATCAGCCCCAGCATTTT. Protein sequence: CASSIVARDSNQPQHF.

The rearrangement joins TRBV27 to TRBJ1-5, with D possibly being TRBD1 (6 bases). V lost 5 bases and J 4 bases, leaving 12 bases between the germline ends. The CDR3 totals 14 residues. Germline CDR1 MNHEY, CDR2 SMNVEV (reference sequence). Here the CDR3 reads CASSGGQWNQPQHF. CDR3 nucleotide sequence: TGTGCCAGCAGTGGAGGACAGTGGAATCAGCCCCAGCATTTT.

The chain is built from TRBV28 and TRBJ2-6, with 11 positions matching TRBD1. CDR3 length equals 18 residues. Germline V lookup: CDR1 MDHEN, CDR2 SYDVKM. With V trimmed by 7 bases and J by 2 bases, 10 bases remained unmatched. The CDR3 is CASTLGLGQGAGANVLTF. CDR3 DNA sequence: TGTGCCAGCACCTTGGGCCTGGGACAGGGGGCTGGGGCCAACGTCCTGACTTTC.

J is TRBJ2-1 and V is TRBV1; TRBD2 reflects the table's D call only, with no check against the DNA. TRBV1 is assigned pseudogene status. The CDR3 is 17 residues long. The CDR3, as DNA: TGCACCAGCAGCCAAGCGGACTACCTGGGAACCTACAATGAGCAGTTCTTC. Translating gives CTSSQADYLGTYNEQFF.

The chain joins TRBV6-5 to TRBJ2-2; D gene ambiguous. The CDR3 is made up of 12 amino acids. Germline values: CDR1 MNHEY, CDR2 SVGAGI. V gave up 7 bases and J gave up 4 bases, with 7 bases separating them. The CDR3 DNA sequence: TGTGCCAGCATTTCCAGCACCGGGGAGCTGTTTTTT. It is translated as CASISSTGELFF.

The J gene is TRBJ2-7, the V gene TRBV15; no reliable D call. CDR1 LNHNV and CDR2 YYDKDF come from the germline V gene (reference sequence). V was cut by 0 bases and J by 9 bases, with 9 bases left in between. The CDR3 runs to 12 residues. In nucleotides, the CDR3 is TGTGCCACCAGCAGAGATAACTCGGGGCAGTACTTC. This codes for CATSRDNSGQYF. The full variable domain, in which reference TRBV15 and TRBJ2-7 provide the parts outside the CDR3, is DAMVIQNPRYQVTQFGKPVTLSCSQTLNHNVMYWYQQKSSQAPKLLFHYYDKDFNNEADTPDNFQSRRPNTSFCFLDIRSPGLGDTAMYLCATSRDNSGQYFGPGTRLTVT.

The chain employs TRBV9 and TRBJ1-2; 8 bases align to TRBD1. The V gene's germline CDR1 is SGDLS and CDR2 YYNGEE. The V segment lost 0 bases and the J segment 8 bases; nucleotides outside the gene matches: 9. The CDR3 covers 15 residues. The CDR3 DNA is TGTGCCAGCAGCGTAGCTGGCAGGGGGCCAGACGGCTACACCTTC. It is translated as CASSVAGRGPDGYTF.

This clone was recorded once. The chain uses TRBV27 and TRBJ2-7; the D gene is possibly TRBD1 (6 bases). Germline CDR1 MNHEY, CDR2 SMNVEV (reference sequence). This CDR3 contains 15 residues. V gave up 3 bases and J gave up 1 base, with 13 bases separating them. The CDR3 loop is CASSFLQGSSYEQYF. The DNA for the CDR3 is TGTGCCAGCAGTTTCCTACAGGGATCTTCCTACGAGCAGTACTTC.